This TCR beta chain was identified in a study of sequential checkpoint blockade in melanoma. Germline V gives CDR1 MNHNY, CDR2 SVGAGI (reference sequence). With V trimmed by 0 bases and J by 2 bases, 2 bases remained unmatched. CDR3 length equals 16 residues. Profiled with immunoSEQ multiplex PCR; TCRdb holds only in-frame clones, not every one. The sample lists around 12,000 clones; roughly 81% were seen once. Treatment in this sample: randomized to nivolumab then ipilimumab (arm A) or the reverse (arm B). This receptor was identified in a human donor with melanoma. The chain employs TRBV6-6 and TRBJ2-3; 10 positions agree with TRBD2. Sequencing used CD8+ T cells sorted from blood (inferred from file names), obtained from a patient given nivolumab and ipilimumab in sequence. The CDR3 region is CASSYSLAGNTDTQYF. The CDR3 nucleotides read TGTGCCAGCAGTTACTCACTAGCGGGAAACACAGATACGCAGTATTTT.